The entry that follows covers one TCR beta chain sequence. Its antigen is unidentified. The data were obtained in a study of OX40 agonist ivuxolimab in advanced cancers. As for the study in general: Partial responses were achieved by three patients, one with hepatocellular carcinoma and two with cutaneous melanoma. General study findings and limits: Low normalized clonal expansion also occurred in some nonresponding patients.

The CDR3 is 16 residues long. Per the germline V gene, CDR1 is SGHNT and CDR2 is YYREEE (reference sequence). V was shortened by 0 bases and J by 4 bases, with 16 bases between the two germline ends. TCRdb keeps only in-frame clones here, not all; method: immunoSEQ multiplex PCR. The sample has under 90,000 clones; 85% to 90% are singletons. The receptor's source is an adult with an advanced solid tumor such as melanoma, head and neck, liver or kidney cancer. This rearrangement joins TRBV5-4 to TRBJ1-2, with D possibly being TRBD1 (6 bases). The input for sequencing was CD4+ or CD8+ T cells sorted from blood, taken in a trial of the OX40 agonist ivuxolimab. The CDR3 sequence is CASSLEGSRGSYGYTF. The CDR3 nucleotides read TGTGCCAGCAGCTTGGAAGGGAGTAGGGGGTCCTATGGCTACACCTTC.